This T cell receptor (beta chain) was observed in a study of T cell repertoires in cytomegalovirus infection. Regarding the study as a whole: The response measured ex vivo was dominated by TCR beta clonotypes (HLA-C-restricted and CMV-specific).

With respect to this clonotype: What it binds is not known.

From germline, CDR1 is SNHLY and CDR2 FYNNEI. CDR3 size: 11 residues. V was shortened by 7 bases and J by 5 bases, with 9 bases between the two germline ends. TCRdb redid the calling of the reads with MiXCR, one entry per CDR3 protein. The sample has roughly 800,000 distinct CDR3 sequences; about 28% are singletons. The chain employs TRBV2 and TRBJ2-7; unclear D gene. The source was cultured CD8+ T cells from PBMCs, collected from culture after CMV antigen stimulation. This TCR came from a human donor in good health (CMV status not recorded). Some clones in this sample may be carry-over from other donors' samples. This chain's CDR3 is CASKGSHEQYF. CDR3 DNA sequence: TGTGCCAGCAAAGGGTCCCACGAGCAGTACTTC.